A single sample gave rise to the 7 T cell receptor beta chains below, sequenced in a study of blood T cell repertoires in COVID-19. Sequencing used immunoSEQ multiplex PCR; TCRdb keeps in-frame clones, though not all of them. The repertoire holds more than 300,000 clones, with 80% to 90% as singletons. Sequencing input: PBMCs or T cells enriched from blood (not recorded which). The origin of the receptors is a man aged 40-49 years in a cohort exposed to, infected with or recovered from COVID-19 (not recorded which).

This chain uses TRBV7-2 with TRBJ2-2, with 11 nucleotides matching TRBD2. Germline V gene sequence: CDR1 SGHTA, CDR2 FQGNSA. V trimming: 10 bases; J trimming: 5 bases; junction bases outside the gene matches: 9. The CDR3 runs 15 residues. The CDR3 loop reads CAIQTSGATTGELFF. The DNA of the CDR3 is TGTGCCATCCAGACTAGCGGGGCTACTACCGGGGAGCTGTTTTTT. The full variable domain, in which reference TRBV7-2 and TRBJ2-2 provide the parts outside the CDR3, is GAGVSQSPSNKVTEKGKDVELRCDPISGHTALYWYRQSLGQGLEFLIYFQGNSAPDKSGLPSDRFSAERTGGSVSTLTIQRTQQEDSAVYLCAIQTSGATTGELFFGEGSRLTVL.

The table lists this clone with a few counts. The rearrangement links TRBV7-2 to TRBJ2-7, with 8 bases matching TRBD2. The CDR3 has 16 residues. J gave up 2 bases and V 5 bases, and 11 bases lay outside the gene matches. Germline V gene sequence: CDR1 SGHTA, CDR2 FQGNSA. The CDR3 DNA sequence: TGTGCCAGCAGCCGGGGGCTAGCGGGCGACCCCTACGAGCAGTACTTC. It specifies CASSRGLAGDPYEQYF. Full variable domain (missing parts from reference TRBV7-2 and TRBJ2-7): GAGVSQSPSNKVTEKGKDVELRCDPISGHTALYWYRQSLGQGLEFLIYFQGNSAPDKSGLPSDRFSAERTGGSVSTLTIQRTQQEDSAVYLCASSRGLAGDPYEQYFGPGTRLTVT.

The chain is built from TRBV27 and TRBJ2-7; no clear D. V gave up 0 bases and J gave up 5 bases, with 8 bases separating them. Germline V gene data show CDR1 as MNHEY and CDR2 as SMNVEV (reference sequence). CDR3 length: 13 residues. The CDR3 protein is CASSLSAQNEQYF. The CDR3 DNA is TGTGCCAGCAGTTTATCCGCTCAGAACGAGCAGTACTTC.

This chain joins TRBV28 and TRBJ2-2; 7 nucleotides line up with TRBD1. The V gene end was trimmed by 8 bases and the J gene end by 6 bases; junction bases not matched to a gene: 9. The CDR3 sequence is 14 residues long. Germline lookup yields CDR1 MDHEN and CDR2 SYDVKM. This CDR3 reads CASRETGVPGELFF. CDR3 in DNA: TGTGCCAGCCGCGAAACAGGGGTCCCCGGGGAGCTGTTTTTT.

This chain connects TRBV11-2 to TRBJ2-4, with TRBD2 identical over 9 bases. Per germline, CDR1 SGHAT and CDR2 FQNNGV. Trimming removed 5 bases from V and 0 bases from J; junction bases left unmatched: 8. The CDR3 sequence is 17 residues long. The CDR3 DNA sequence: TGTGCCAGCAGCATCTCAGCGGGAGGACTAGCCAAAAACATTCAGTACTTC. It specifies CASSISAGGLAKNIQYF.

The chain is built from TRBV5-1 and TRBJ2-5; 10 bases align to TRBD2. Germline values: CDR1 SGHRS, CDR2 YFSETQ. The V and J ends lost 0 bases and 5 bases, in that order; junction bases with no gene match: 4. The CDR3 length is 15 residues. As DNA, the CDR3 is TGCGCCAGCAGCTTGGTGGCTAGCGGGAGCGAGACCCAGTACTTC. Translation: CASSLVASGSETQYF.

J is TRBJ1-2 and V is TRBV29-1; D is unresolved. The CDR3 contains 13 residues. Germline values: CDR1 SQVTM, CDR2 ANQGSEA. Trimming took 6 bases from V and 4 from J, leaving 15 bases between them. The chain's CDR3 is CSVDLHYGYGYTF. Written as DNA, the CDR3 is TGCAGCGTCGACCTACACTACGGCTATGGCTACACCTTC.